These T cell receptor beta chains were read from a single sample in a study of T cell responses to AZD1222 COVID-19 vaccine. Assay used: immunoSEQ multiplex PCR; TCRdb lists only in-frame clones, some missing. The table includes over 110,000 clones, about 90% detected once. The material sequenced was peripheral blood, taken 28 days after the second AZD1222 dose. The receptors were sampled from an adult who received the AZD1222 COVID-19 vaccine. The CDR3 runs from the conserved cysteine through the conserved F or W. A D gene is named only where the DNA matches it firmly.

d_call: -; v_call: TRBV28; j_call: TRBJ1-2; cdr3_nt: TGTGCCAGCAGTTTAGGTGGCGGGAACTATGGCTACACCTTC; cdr3_aa: CASSLGGGNYGYTF
d_call: TRBD1; v_call: TRBV6-1; j_call: TRBJ1-3; cdr3_nt: TGTGCCAGCAGTGACTACGCAGGGGGCGCTTCTGGAAACACCATATATTTT; cdr3_aa: CASSDYAGGASGNTIYF
d_call: TRBD1; v_call: TRBV2; j_call: TRBJ2-2; cdr3_nt: TGTGCCAGCTGCCGGGACAGGGGTTCCGGGGAGCTGTTTTTT; cdr3_aa: CASCRDRGSGELFF
d_call: TRBD2; v_call: TRBV30; j_call: TRBJ2-2; cdr3_nt: TGTGCCTGGATCCCAGGGACTAGAGACACCGGGGAGCTGTTTTTT; cdr3_aa: CAWIPGTRDTGELFF
d_call: -; v_call: TRBV6-5; j_call: TRBJ2-5; cdr3_nt: TGTGCCAGCAGCGGGGTTGGGGGGGGCGAGACCCAGTACTTC; cdr3_aa: CASSGVGGGETQYF
d_call: -; v_call: TRBV30; j_call: TRBJ1-3; cdr3_nt: TGTGCCTGGAGTTCAGGGGCTTCTGGAAACACCATATATTTT; cdr3_aa: CAWSSGASGNTIYF
d_call: -; v_call: TRBV11-1; j_call: TRBJ2-2; cdr3_nt: TGTGCCAGCAGTCCCTTGACAGGCCCCGGGGAGCTGTTTTTT; cdr3_aa: CASSPLTGPGELFF
d_call: -; v_call: TRBV27; j_call: TRBJ1-1; cdr3_nt: TGTGCCAGCAGTGCCCGGGCCTTGAACACTGAAGCTTTCTTT; cdr3_aa: CASSARALNTEAFF
d_call: -; v_call: TRBV6-5; j_call: TRBJ2-1; cdr3_nt: TGTGCCAGCAGTTACTCCCCGGACAGAAGATACAATGAGCAGTTCTTC; cdr3_aa: CASSYSPDRRYNEQFF
d_call: -; v_call: TRBV5-1; j_call: TRBJ2-2; cdr3_nt: TGCGCCAGCAGCGACGATTTAGGGGGCACCGGGGAGCTGTTTTTT; cdr3_aa: CASSDDLGGTGELFF